This T cell receptor (beta chain) appears in the sequencing data of a study of CD8 T cells in Susac syndrome. With random hexamers, roughly 0.5 to 1 ug RNA was reverse transcribed. TCRdb called the immunoSEQ multiplex PCR reads again in MiXCR, with one record for every CDR3 protein. The sample includes some 110,000 distinct CDR3 sequences, more than 85% of them seen just once. Trimming removed 4 bases from V and 2 bases from J, with 13 bases in between. Germline V lookup: CDR1 GTSNPN, CDR2 SVGIG (reference sequence). The CDR3 runs 14 residues. Sequencing was done on a sample of CD4+ T cells from PBMCs. This clonotype was obtained from a human donor with multiple sclerosis. The chain is built from TRBV30 and TRBJ2-3; D not resolved. CDR3 sequence: CAWMGGSPTDTQYF. The CDR3 bases are TGTGCCTGGATGGGTGGTTCGCCCACAGATACGCAGTATTTT.